The TCR beta chain described here comes from a study of PD-1 blockade in classical Hodgkin lymphoma. TCRdb's copy holds only in-frame clones and misses some; the assay was immunoSEQ multiplex PCR. The sample records nearly 20,000 clones, approximately 76% being singletons. As to time point: cycle 4 day 1 (C4D1), after five to seven weeks of nivolumab. Brentuximab vedotin exposure varied, and every patient relapsed after autologous stem cell transplantation. This CDR3 has 13 amino acids. V was trimmed by 8 bases and J by 3 bases, leaving 11 bases between them. Germline V gene lookup returns CDR1 MNHNS and CDR2 SASEGT.

The rearrangement uses TRBV6-1 and TRBJ1-5; D unresolved. The source material was peripheral blood mononuclear cells (PBMCs), sampled before the fourth cycle of nivolumab. The receptor comes from a human donor with classical Hodgkin lymphoma. The CDR3 reads CASAIGFNQPQHF. The DNA for the CDR3 is TGTGCCAGCGCTATTGGGTTCAATCAGCCCCAGCATTTT.